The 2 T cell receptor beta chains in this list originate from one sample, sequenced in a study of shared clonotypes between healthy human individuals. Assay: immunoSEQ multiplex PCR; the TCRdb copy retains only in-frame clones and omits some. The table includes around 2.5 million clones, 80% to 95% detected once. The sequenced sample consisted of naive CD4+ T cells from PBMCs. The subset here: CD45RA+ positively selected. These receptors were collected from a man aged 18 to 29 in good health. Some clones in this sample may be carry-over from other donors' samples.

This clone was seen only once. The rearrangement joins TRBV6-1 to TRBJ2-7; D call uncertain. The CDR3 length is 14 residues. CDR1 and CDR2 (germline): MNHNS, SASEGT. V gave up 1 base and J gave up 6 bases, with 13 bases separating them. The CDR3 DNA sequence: TGTGCCAGCAGTGAAGATATATTGGCCGGCGAGCAGTACTTC. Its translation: CASSEDILAGEQYF.

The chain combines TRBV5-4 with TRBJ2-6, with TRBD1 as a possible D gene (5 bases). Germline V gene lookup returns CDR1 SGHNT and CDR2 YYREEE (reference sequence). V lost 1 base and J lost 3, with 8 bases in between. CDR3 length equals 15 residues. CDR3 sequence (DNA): TGTGCCAGCAGCTTGTGGCAGGGTGGGGCCAACGTCCTGACTTTC. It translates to CASSLWQGGANVLTF.